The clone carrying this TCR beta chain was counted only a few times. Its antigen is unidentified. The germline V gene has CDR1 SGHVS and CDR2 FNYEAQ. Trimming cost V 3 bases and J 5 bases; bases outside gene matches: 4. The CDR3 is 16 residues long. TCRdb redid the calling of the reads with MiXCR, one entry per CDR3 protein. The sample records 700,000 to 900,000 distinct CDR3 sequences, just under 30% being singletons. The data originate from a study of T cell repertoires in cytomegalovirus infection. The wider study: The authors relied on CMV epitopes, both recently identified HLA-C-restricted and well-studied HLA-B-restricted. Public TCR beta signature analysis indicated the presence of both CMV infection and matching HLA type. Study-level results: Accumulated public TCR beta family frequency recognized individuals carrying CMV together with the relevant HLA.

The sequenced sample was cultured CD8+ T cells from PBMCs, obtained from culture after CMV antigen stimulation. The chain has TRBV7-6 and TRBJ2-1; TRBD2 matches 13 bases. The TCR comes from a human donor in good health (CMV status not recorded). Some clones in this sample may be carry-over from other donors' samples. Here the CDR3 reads CASSFTTSGGDNEQFF. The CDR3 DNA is TGTGCCAGCAGCTTTACCACTAGCGGGGGGGACAATGAGCAGTTCTTC.